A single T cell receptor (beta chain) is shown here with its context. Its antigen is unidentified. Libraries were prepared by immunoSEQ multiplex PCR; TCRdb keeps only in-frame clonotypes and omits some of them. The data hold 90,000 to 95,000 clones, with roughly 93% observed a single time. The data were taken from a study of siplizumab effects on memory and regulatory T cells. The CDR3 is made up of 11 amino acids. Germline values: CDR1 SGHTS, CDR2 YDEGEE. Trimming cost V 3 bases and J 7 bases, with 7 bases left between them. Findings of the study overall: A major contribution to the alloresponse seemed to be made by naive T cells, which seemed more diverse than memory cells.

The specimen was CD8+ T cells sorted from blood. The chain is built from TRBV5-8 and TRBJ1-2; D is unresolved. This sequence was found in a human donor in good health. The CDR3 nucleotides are TGTGCCAGCAGCTCCTATGCTGGCTACACCTTC. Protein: CASSSYAGYTF.